This T cell receptor beta chain was captured by sequencing in a study of T cell responses to AZD1222 COVID-19 vaccine. Note on this clone: Its cognate antigen is unknown.

Measured with immunoSEQ multiplex PCR; TCRdb has only the in-frame clones, and not every one. The repertoire holds some 90,000 clones, with approximately 91% as singletons. The trim removed 4 bases at V and 0 bases at J, leaving 9 bases unmatched. Germline CDR1 and CDR2: MNHNS and SASEGT. The CDR3 is 17 amino acids. Study results and limitations: Spike-specific TCR depth and breadth grew after two AZD1222 doses. Among spike-specific TCRs, nearly half reportedly target unmutated variant regions. Distributed over spike, vaccine-associated CD4 TCRs predominated at 160-218 and 743-854. Females outnumbered males among donors, who were mostly white British; clonal diversity was possibly underestimated.

The rearrangement uses TRBV6-1 and TRBJ1-5, with 7 bases matching TRBD1. This TCR came from an adult in good health. The sample consisted of peripheral blood, taken on day 0 of AZD1222 vaccination. The DNA of the CDR3 is TGTGCCAGCAGTGGTCCACGGACAGGATATAGCAATCAGCCCCAGCATTTT. This encodes CASSGPRTGYSNQPQHF.